These 26 T cell receptor beta chains originate from one sample sequenced in a study of blood T cell repertoires in COVID-19. Only in-frame clones appear in the TCRdb table, and some are missing; sequencing was by immunoSEQ multiplex PCR. The profile shows approximately 240,000 clones, roughly 86% of them singletons. Sample: peripheral blood. The source is a man over 45 with acute or convalescent COVID-19.

J is TRBJ1-5 and V is TRBV28; D possibly corresponds to TRBD1 (5 bases). V lost 7 bases and J lost 11, with 21 bases in between. Germline CDR1 MDHEN, CDR2 SYDVKM. This CDR3 has 14 amino acids. CDR3 DNA sequence: TGTGCCAGCACCCCCGGGGGGGGAAAATCATCCCAGCATTTT. The encoded protein is CASTPGGGKSSQHF.

The chain joins TRBV5-4 to TRBJ1-4; 11 nucleotides match TRBD1. The germline V gene encodes CDR1 SGHNT and CDR2 YYREEE (reference sequence). Unmatched junction bases numbered 6, after V lost 1 base and J lost 7 bases. This CDR3 has 16 residues. CDR3 bases: TGTGCCAGCAGCTTGAGGACAGGGGGCATCATTGAAAAACTGTTTTTT. Protein sequence: CASSLRTGGIIEKLFF. The whole variable domain, remainder taken from reference TRBV5-4 and TRBJ1-4, is ETGVTQSPTHLIKTRGQQVTLRCSSQSGHNTVSWYQQALGQGPQFIFQYYREEENGRGNFPPRFSGLQFPNYSSELNVNALELDDSALYLCASSLRTGGIIEKLFFGSGTQLSVL.

The chain carries TRBV11-3 and TRBJ2-5; a possible D gene is TRBD2 (5 bases). Trimming stripped 4 bases from V and 5 bases from J, with 14 bases between. The CDR3 loop spans 14 amino acids. Germline V gives CDR1 SGHNT, CDR2 YENEEA. The CDR3 coding sequence is TGTGCCAGCAGCTGGTCAGCGGCCCAGGAGACCCAGTACTTC. It yields the protein CASSWSAAQETQYF.

This rearrangement joins TRBV5-1 to TRBJ1-2; no firm D call. The CDR3 length is 14 residues. V was cut by 7 bases and J by 4 bases, with 17 bases left in between. Germline V gene lookup returns CDR1 SGHRS and CDR2 YFSETQ. CDR3 region: CASQPTTTTYGYTF. The CDR3 DNA sequence: TGCGCCAGCCAACCAACTACGACTACCTATGGCTACACCTTC.

This clone was picked up a small number of times. The DNA of the CDR3 is TGTGCCAGCAGCTTAGGGCAGGGGTTAGGCTATGGCTACACCTTC. Amino acid sequence: CASSLGQGLGYGYTF. The chain recombines TRBV7-9 with TRBJ1-2; weak D call: TRBD1 (6 bases). CDR1 and CDR2 from the germline V gene are SEHNR and FQNEAQ (reference sequence). This CDR3 has 15 residues. Between the trimmed V and J ends, which lost 1 base and 4 bases, there was a span of 13 bases.

As to this clone: The same CDR3 is also encoded by other DNA sequences in this sample. J is TRBJ2-1 and V is TRBV7-3; D call uncertain. CDR3 length: 13 amino acids. Trimming removed 1 base from V and 6 bases from J, with 7 bases in between. Germline CDR1 and CDR2: SGHTA and FQGTGA. The CDR3 DNA sequence: TGTGCCAGCAGCTTAATTTCCGGCAATGAGCAGTTCTTC. Translated: CASSLISGNEQFF. Drawing the rest from reference TRBV7-3 and TRBJ2-1, the complete variable domain is GAGVSQTPSNKVTEKGKYVELRCDPISGHTALYWYRQSLGQGPEFLIYFQGTGAADDSGLPNDRFFAVRPEGSVSTLKIQRTERGDSAVYLCASSLISGNEQFFGPGTRLTVL.

On this clone: Additional DNA sequences in this sample encode the identical CDR3. The CDR3 sequence: CSASEQGAGNQPQHF. The CDR3 DNA is TGCAGTGCTAGTGAACAGGGGGCAGGCAATCAGCCCCAGCATTTT. The chain carries TRBV20-1 and TRBJ1-5; 9 bases agree with TRBD1. The CDR3 extends over 15 amino acids. Germline V gene data show CDR1 as DFQATT and CDR2 as SNEGSKA (reference sequence). V shed 3 bases and J 2 bases; nucleotides not matched to a gene: 5.

The chain combines TRBV24-1 with TRBJ2-1, with 7 bases aligning to TRBD2. Germline values: CDR1 KGHDR, CDR2 SFDVKD. The CDR3 sequence is 15 residues long. V lost 3 bases and J lost 7; bases outside the gene matches: 8. CDR3 protein: CATSDQASGKNEQFF. CDR3 bases: TGTGCCACCAGTGATCAGGCTAGCGGTAAGAATGAGCAGTTCTTC.

This clone turned up a few times. The genes are TRBV2 and TRBJ1-3, with D maybe TRBD1 (5 bases). V lost 11 bases, J lost 0 bases, and 17 bases lay in between. Germline CDR1 reads SNHLY; CDR2 reads FYNNEI. This CDR3 comprises 15 residues. CDR3 coding DNA: TGTGCCGTTGGGGCAGGCCCTTTCTCTGGAAACACCATATATTTT. This encodes CAVGAGPFSGNTIYF. Complete variable domain (other parts from reference TRBV2 and TRBJ1-3): EPEVTQTPSHQVTQMGQEVILRCVPISNHLYFYWYRQILGQKVEFLVSFYNNEISEKSEIFDDQFSVERPDGSNFTLKIRSTKLEDSAMYFCAVGAGPFSGNTIYFGEGSWLTVV.

The genes are TRBV6-2 or TRBV6-3 and TRBJ1-4, with 10 bases identical to TRBD1. This CDR3 spans 16 amino acids. The germline gives CDR1 MNHEY, CDR2 SVGEGT. The junction had 5 bases not matched to a gene; V was cut back by 2 bases and J by 5 bases. DNA for the CDR3: TGTGCCAGCAGTTACGAAGTGGGACAGGGGAATGAAAAACTGTTTTTT. Its protein product is CASSYEVGQGNEKLFF.

V and J are TRBV7-8 and TRBJ2-7; 12 nucleotides line up with TRBD2. The junction had 7 bases not matched to a gene; V was cut back by 7 bases and J by 0 bases. Germline CDR1 SGHVS, CDR2 FQNEAQ. The CDR3 is made up of 16 amino acids. CDR3 residues: CASKPWTSGTSYEQYF. CDR3 nucleotide sequence: TGTGCCAGCAAACCATGGACTAGCGGGACCTCCTACGAGCAGTACTTC.

V gene TRBV27 combines with J gene TRBJ2-1, with 13 bases fitting TRBD2. Trimming removed 0 bases from V and 7 bases from J; junction bases left unmatched: 9. The V gene's germline CDR1 is MNHEY and CDR2 SMNVEV (reference sequence). The CDR3 runs to 18 residues. The CDR3 sequence: CASSLSIPTSGRFNEQFF. The CDR3 nucleotides read TGTGCCAGCAGTTTATCGATCCCGACTAGCGGGAGGTTTAATGAGCAGTTCTTC.

V usage is TRBV10-3 and J usage is TRBJ1-5; D is perhaps TRBD1 (5 bases). Germline V gene data show CDR1 as ENHRY and CDR2 as SYGVKD. V was trimmed by 10 bases and J by 6 bases, leaving 16 bases between them. The CDR3 covers 13 residues. The CDR3 loop reads CATDGGGTQPQHF. CDR3 nucleotide sequence: TGTGCCACGGACGGGGGGGGGACTCAGCCCCAGCATTTT.

Of note for this clone: Other nucleotide sequences from this sample produce the same CDR3. The V call is TRBV24-1, the J call TRBJ2-3; 13 nucleotides agree with TRBD2. Trimming cost V 3 bases and J 4 bases; bases outside gene matches: 3. Germline V gene data show CDR1 as KGHDR and CDR2 as SFDVKD. The CDR3 loop spans 16 amino acids. In nucleotides, the CDR3 is TGTGCCACCAGTGATACTAGCGGGGGGGCCCCAGATACGCAGTATTTT. It encodes CATSDTSGGAPDTQYF.

This sequence joins TRBV5-6 and TRBJ1-6, with D tentatively TRBD1 (6 bases). The CDR3 length is 15 residues. Trimming took 2 bases from V and 9 from J, leaving 15 bases between them. The germline CDR1 and CDR2 sequences are SGHDT and YYEEEE. The CDR3 DNA reads as TGTGCCAGCAGCTTACAGGGTACTACTGTTTCACCCCTCCACTTT. It encodes CASSLQGTTVSPLHF.

The rearrangement links TRBV30 to TRBJ1-4; 7 nucleotides match TRBD1. V lost 4 bases to trimming and J lost 7 bases; unmatched junction nucleotides: 12. The CDR3 consists of 15 residues. Germline CDR1 is GTSNPN and CDR2 is SVGIG (reference sequence). CDR3: CAWKGRGDRREKLFF. CDR3 nucleotide sequence: TGTGCCTGGAAAGGAAGGGGGGACAGACGTGAAAAACTGTTTTTT. The variable domain in full, with the rest retrieved from reference TRBV30 and TRBJ1-4, is SQTIHQWPATLVQPVGSPLSLECTVEGTSNPNLYWYRQAAGRGLQLLFYSVGIGQISSEVPQNLSASRPQDRQFILSSKKLLLSDSGFYLCAWKGRGDRREKLFFGSGTQLSVL.

This clone is a singleton in its sample. The chain recombines TRBV3-1 (or the pseudogene TRBV3-2) with TRBJ1-5, with 10 nucleotides matching TRBD1. CDR3 length equals 16 residues. The trim removed 4 bases at V and 1 base at J, leaving 4 bases unmatched. The germline V gene has CDR1 LGHDT and CDR2 YNNKEL (reference sequence). CDR3 sequence (DNA): TGTGCCAGCAGCCTAAGACAGGGGGCGAGCAATCAGCCCCAGCATTTT. Translated: CASSLRQGASNQPQHF.

This clone was seen a handful of times. The junction departs from the called germline gene at one end, perhaps through a read error. V is TRBV7-7 and J is TRBJ1-1, with 10 nucleotides matching TRBD1. The germline V gene has CDR1 SSHAT and CDR2 FNYEAQ (reference sequence). This CDR3 has 18 residues. The CDR3 region has the DNA TGTGCTAGCAGCGACACCAGACAGGGGGCAAGGGAGGACACTGAAGCTTTCTTT. Translating it yields CASSDTRQGAREDTEAFF.

The rearrangement links TRBV28 to TRBJ2-7; tentatively, D is TRBD1 (6 bases). The CDR3 is made up of 13 amino acids. Germline CDR1 is MDHEN and CDR2 is SYDVKM. V was pared by 6 bases and J by 6 bases, with 15 bases between. The DNA for the CDR3 is TGTGCCAGCAGGTACAGGGAGTGGGGCGAGCAGTACTTC. Translation: CASRYREWGEQYF.

The chain couples TRBV6-5 to TRBJ2-1; the D is unclear. CDR1 and CDR2 from the germline V gene are MNHEY and SVGAGI. Trimming took off 6 bases at V and 0 bases at J, with 6 bases between the two ends. This CDR3 is built from 13 residues. Here the CDR3 DNA reads TGTGCCAGCAGGGAGAGCTCCTACAATGAGCAGTTCTTC. Its translation: CASRESSYNEQFF.

The V and J genes are TRBV27 and TRBJ2-2; D is undetermined. The germline CDR1 and CDR2 sequences are MNHEY and SMNVEV (reference sequence). Trimming removed 6 bases from V and 4 bases from J, with 15 bases in between. The CDR3 extends over 15 amino acids. The CDR3 region has the DNA TGTGCCAGCAGGATTAGACTGTCGGGCACCGGGGAGCTGTTTTTT. Translation gives CASRIRLSGTGELFF.

CDR3 residues: CASSLPGQGFGYTF. CDR3 in DNA: TGTGCCAGCAGCCTCCCGGGACAGGGATTTGGCTACACCTTC. The chain combines TRBV3-1 (or the pseudogene TRBV3-2) with TRBJ1-2; 9 bases are a match to TRBD1. V trimming: 4 bases; J trimming: 7 bases; junction bases outside the gene matches: 7. The germline V gene has CDR1 LGHDT and CDR2 YNNKEL (reference sequence). The CDR3 has 14 amino acids.

V usage is TRBV25-1 and J usage is TRBJ2-7, with 10 positions matching TRBD2. V dropped 5 bases and J dropped 6; count of bases not matched to a gene: 4. Germline-derived CDR1 and CDR2 are MGHDK and SYGVNS. This CDR3 comprises 13 residues. The CDR3, as DNA: TGTGCCAGCAGTCCTAGCGGGAGTCGCGAGCAGTACTTC. Protein product: CASSPSGSREQYF.

V and J are TRBV27 and TRBJ1-3, with 10 positions matching TRBD1. CDR1 is MNHEY, CDR2 SMNVEV, per germline (reference sequence). J gave up 7 bases and V 5 bases, and 8 bases lay outside the gene matches. The CDR3 has 15 amino acids. The CDR3 reads CASSNRGTGANTIYF. CDR3 sequence (DNA): TGTGCCAGCAGTAATAGGGGGACAGGGGCGAACACCATATATTTT.

The chain has TRBV3-1 (or the pseudogene TRBV3-2) and TRBJ1-5, with D uncertain. The V gene lost 1 base and the J gene lost 0 bases, with 7 bases spanning the gap. The CDR3 has 15 residues. Germline V gene sequence: CDR1 LGHDT, CDR2 YNNKEL (reference sequence). The CDR3 sequence: CASSQAGGSNQPQHF. The CDR3 DNA reads as TGTGCCAGCAGCCAAGCCGGAGGTAGCAATCAGCCCCAGCATTTT.

The chain employs TRBV28 and TRBJ1-5, with D maybe TRBD1 (6 bases). Per the germline V gene, CDR1 is MDHEN and CDR2 is SYDVKM. This CDR3 has 15 amino acids. With 3 bases removed from V and 2 bases from J, the gap between germline ends came to 11 bases. The DNA for the CDR3 is TGTGCCAGCAGTTTTCTCAGGGGAGGCAATCAGCCCCAGCATTTT. This translates into CASSFLRGGNQPQHF.